One sample yielded the 27 T cell receptor beta chains listed below, sequenced in a study of brain T cells in children with intractable seizures. Here immunoSEQ multiplex PCR was the method, and the copy in TCRdb shows in-frame clones only, minus some. Of around 8,000 clones listed, nearly 75% were seen once; the top ten hold roughly 9.5%. Sequencing was limited to surgery cases with top T cell transcript signatures in brain tissue. The sample here was resected brain tissue, taken at surgery. These receptors all come from a boy younger than two with tuberous sclerosis and intractable seizures.

The chain recombines TRBV19 with TRBJ2-7; D call uncertain. CDR3 length: 14 amino acids. Germline loops: CDR1 LNHDA, CDR2 SQIVND (reference sequence). V was shortened by 0 bases and J by 5 bases, with 11 bases between the two germline ends. As DNA, the CDR3 is TGTGCCAGTAGTATAGATCTCGGCTACAACGAGCAGTACTTC. Its translation is CASSIDLGYNEQYF.

This chain joins TRBV18 and TRBJ1-1; D is unclear. CDR3 size: 12 residues. Trimming pared 2 bases from V and 6 bases from J, leaving 7 bases between. Looked up from germline, CDR1 is KGHSH and CDR2 is LQKENI. The CDR3 reads CASSPFSAEAFF. CDR3 nucleotides: TGTGCCAGCTCACCATTTAGCGCTGAAGCTTTCTTT.

This chain joins TRBV30 and TRBJ1-3, with 7 positions matching TRBD1. Trimming cost V 5 bases and J 10 bases; bases outside gene matches: 8. Germline V lookup: CDR1 GTSNPN, CDR2 SVGIG (reference sequence). The length of the CDR3 is 12 residues. In DNA, the CDR3 is TGTGCCTGGTGGAGGGGGCAAAGGACCATATATTTT. Protein: CAWWRGQRTIYF.

V and J are TRBV11-2 and TRBJ2-1; possibly TRBD1 for D (5 bases). Trimming removed 5 bases from V and 10 bases from J, with 12 bases in between. This CDR3 has 12 residues. Germline-derived CDR1 and CDR2 are SGHAT and FQNNGV. Here the CDR3 reads CASSQRPGEQFF. CDR3 nucleotide sequence: TGTGCCAGCAGCCAGAGGCCAGGGGAGCAGTTCTTC.

This clone came up a few times. The chain joins TRBV15 to TRBJ1-2; no clear D gene. The V gene lost 0 bases and the J gene lost 0 bases, with 11 bases spanning the gap. Germline loops: CDR1 LNHNV, CDR2 YYDKDF (reference sequence). The CDR3 loop spans 16 amino acids. CDR3 residues: CATSRDGGSSNYGYTF. CDR3 DNA: TGTGCCACCAGCAGAGATGGCGGTTCGTCTAACTATGGCTACACCTTC.

This chain links TRBV18 with TRBJ2-7; D is unresolved. This CDR3 has 14 residues. The V gene's germline CDR1 is KGHSH and CDR2 LQKENI. V was clipped by 3 bases and J by 4 bases, with 13 bases between them. The CDR3 DNA reads TGTGCCAGCTCACCCCCCTTTGACCTGTACGAGCAGTACTTC. It codes for CASSPPFDLYEQYF.

V gene TRBV6-5 combines with J gene TRBJ2-2; either TRBD1 or TRBD2 may fit D (5 bases each). Trimming took 10 bases from V and 6 from J, leaving 12 bases between them. Germline CDR1 and CDR2: MNHEY and SVGAGI. The CDR3 sequence is 12 residues long. CDR3 DNA sequence: TGTGCCATCATGAGGGGTCCCGGGGAGCTGTTTTTT. Translation: CAIMRGPGELFF.

The CDR3 region is CASSSYGPLNYEQYF. The CDR3, as DNA: TGTGCCAGCAGCTCCTACGGACCCCTAAACTACGAGCAGTACTTC. The rearrangement joins TRBV7-9 to TRBJ2-7; D is ambiguous. Trimming stripped 4 bases from V and 3 bases from J, with 16 bases between. From germline, CDR1 is SEHNR and CDR2 FQNEAQ (reference sequence). The CDR3 length is 15 residues.

This clone was counted a few times. This chain connects TRBV9 to TRBJ2-1; D gene ambiguous. CDR3 size: 12 residues. V lost 5 bases to trimming and J lost 6 bases, with 9 bases between them. Germline V lookup: CDR1 SGDLS, CDR2 YYNGEE. This CDR3 is CASSGIPNEQFF. In DNA, the CDR3 is TGTGCCAGCAGTGGGATCCCCAATGAGCAGTTCTTC.

The chain links TRBV5-4 to TRBJ1-5; D remains ambiguous. The germline V gene has CDR1 SGHNT and CDR2 YYREEE (reference sequence). The CDR3 runs 15 residues. V was pared by 0 bases and J by 1 base, with 8 bases between. CDR3: CASSLAPDSNQPQHF. The CDR3 nucleotides are TGTGCCAGCAGCTTGGCGCCAGACAGCAATCAGCCCCAGCATTTT.

This chain uses TRBV19 with TRBJ1-1; D is unresolved. This CDR3 comprises 11 residues. V was shortened by 7 bases and J by 7 bases, with 10 bases between the two germline ends. Looked up from germline, CDR1 is LNHDA and CDR2 is SQIVND (reference sequence). The CDR3 DNA follows: TGTGCCAGTAAAAAGGGTGATGAAGCTTTCTTT. Its translation: CASKKGDEAFF.

The rearrangement uses TRBV7-8 and TRBJ1-6, with D possibly matching TRBD1 (5 bases). CDR3 length equals 19 residues. CDR1 and CDR2 from the germline V gene are SGHVS and FQNEAQ. V shed 5 bases and J shed 0 bases, with 20 bases lying between them. The CDR3 DNA reads as TGTGCCAGCAGCCGAGCCCAGGGTGGTCATCCCTCCTATAATTCACCCCTCCACTTT. It encodes CASSRAQGGHPSYNSPLHF.

This CDR3 is CASRRDLDTGELFF. The CDR3 nucleotides read TGTGCCAGCAGGAGAGACCTTGACACCGGGGAGCTGTTTTTT. The chain uses TRBV6-5 and TRBJ2-2; unclear D gene. There are 14 residues in the CDR3. With 6 bases removed from V and 3 bases from J, the gap between germline ends came to 11 bases. CDR1 and CDR2 (germline): MNHEY, SVGAGI.

This clone has just a few counts. The V call is TRBV4-1, the J call TRBJ2-3; tentative D call: TRBD2 (5 bases). CDR1 is MGHRA and CDR2 is YSYEKL in the germline V gene. The V end was cut by 1 base, the J end by 4 bases, with 18 bases between. The CDR3 length is 17 residues. The CDR3 bases are TGCGCCAGCAGCCAAGTCGGCCGGGGTGTGGTCGCAGATACGCAGTATTTT. Translation gives CASSQVGRGVVADTQYF.

The CDR3 here is CASSIGGRGNTEAFF. The CDR3 bases are TGTGCCAGTAGTATTGGTGGCAGGGGGAACACTGAAGCTTTCTTT. The chain couples TRBV19 to TRBJ1-1; D might be TRBD1 (6 bases). The length of the CDR3 is 15 residues. V was pared by 3 bases and J by 1 base, with 12 bases between. CDR1 is LNHDA, CDR2 SQIVND, per germline (reference sequence).

This rearrangement joins TRBV10-1 to TRBJ2-7; D possibly corresponds to TRBD1 (7 bases). Germline V gene lookup returns CDR1 WNHNN and CDR2 SYGVQD (reference sequence). The CDR3 loop spans 12 amino acids. V dropped 4 bases and J dropped 6 bases, with 10 bases sitting between them. In DNA form, the CDR3 reads TGCGCCAGCAGTGGACAGGGAGGCGAGCAGTACTTC. It translates to CASSGQGGEQYF.

The chain has TRBV28 and TRBJ1-2; D perhaps matches TRBD1 (6 bases). The CDR3 is 15 amino acids. Between the trimmed V and J ends, which lost 1 base and 3 bases, there was a span of 12 bases. Germline-derived CDR1 and CDR2 are MDHEN and SYDVKM. The CDR3 reads CASSLSRGQDYGYTF. Here the CDR3 DNA reads TGTGCCAGCAGTTTATCCCGGGGGCAGGACTATGGCTACACCTTC.

This clone was seen a handful of times. In nucleotides, the CDR3 is TGTGCCAGCAGCTACCGGGACAGGAAGTCTGGAGGCTACACCTTC. Protein: CASSYRDRKSGGYTF. V usage is TRBV5-4 and J usage is TRBJ1-2; 8 bases map to TRBD1. Germline V gives CDR1 SGHNT, CDR2 YYREEE (reference sequence). V gave up 3 bases and J gave up 8 bases; unmatched junction bases: 12. CDR3 size: 15 residues.

The rearrangement uses TRBV4-1 and TRBJ1-3; D unclear. The V and J ends lost 0 bases and 0 bases respectively, with 9 bases between them. The length of the CDR3 is 16 residues. Germline CDR1 reads MGHRA; CDR2 reads YSYEKL. CDR3 sequence (DNA): TGCGCCAGCAGCCAAGAATGGAGGGACTCTGGAAACACCATATATTTT. It translates to CASSQEWRDSGNTIYF.

The gene calls are TRBV9 and TRBJ1-2; 7 nucleotides agree with TRBD1. Trimming removed 3 bases from V and 5 bases from J; junction bases left unmatched: 4. There are 13 residues in the CDR3. Germline lookup yields CDR1 SGDLS and CDR2 YYNGEE. CDR3 in DNA: TGTGCCAGCAGCGACGGGACAGCTTATGGCTACACCTTC. Translated, it gives CASSDGTAYGYTF.

V gene TRBV18 combines with J gene TRBJ1-1; D possibly corresponds to TRBD1 (6 bases). The V gene lost 3 bases and the J gene lost 0 bases, with 17 bases spanning the gap. The CDR3 has 17 amino acids. From germline, CDR1 is KGHSH and CDR2 LQKENI. The CDR3 reads CASSPGSGGFLNTEAFF. CDR3 bases: TGTGCCAGCTCACCTGGCAGCGGGGGCTTCCTGAACACTGAAGCTTTCTTT.

The chain employs TRBV2 and TRBJ2-1; the match to TRBD2 covers 9 bases. The CDR3 totals 14 residues. Germline V gene data show CDR1 as SNHLY and CDR2 as FYNNEI. With V trimmed by 5 bases and J by 4 bases, 3 bases remained unmatched. The CDR3 coding sequence is TGTGCCAGCAGTAGCGGGGGGAATTACAATGAGCAGTTCTTC. It encodes CASSSGGNYNEQFF. The whole variable domain, remainder taken from reference TRBV2 and TRBJ2-1, is EPEVTQTPSHQVTQMGQEVILRCVPISNHLYFYWYRQILGQKVEFLVSFYNNEISEKSEIFDDQFSVERPDGSNFTLKIRSTKLEDSAMYFCASSSGGNYNEQFFGPGTRLTVL.

The rearrangement joins TRBV19 to TRBJ2-1; 9 nucleotides line up with TRBD2. Looked up from germline, CDR1 is LNHDA and CDR2 is SQIVND (reference sequence). The CDR3 totals 15 residues. Losses at the gene ends were 1 base for V and 9 bases for J; bases not matched to a gene: 7. The CDR3 bases are TGTGCCAGTAGTATAGCCAGCGGGAGGCCTACTGAGCAGTTCTTC. Its translation is CASSIASGRPTEQFF.

The chain couples TRBV5-5 to TRBJ2-7; 10 nucleotides match TRBD1. Per the germline V gene, CDR1 is SGHKS and CDR2 is YYEKEE (reference sequence). V lost 0 bases and J lost 1; bases outside the gene matches: 1. The CDR3 runs 15 residues. The CDR3 nucleotides read TGTGCCAGCAGCTTGGGACAGGGGGCATCCTACGAGCAGTACTTC. Translated: CASSLGQGASYEQYF. Full variable domain (missing parts from reference TRBV5-5 and TRBJ2-7): DAGVTQSPTHLIKTRGQQVTLRCSPISGHKSVSWYQQVLGQGPQFIFQYYEKEERGRGNFPDRFSARQFPNYSSELNVNALLLGDSALYLCASSLGQGASYEQYFGPGTRLTVT.

The rearrangement joins TRBV7-3 to TRBJ2-2, with TRBD1 matching over 8 bases. Germline assignment: CDR1 SGHTA and CDR2 FQGTGA. CDR3 length equals 16 residues. J was trimmed by 5 bases and V by 5 bases; bases with no gene match: 10. The CDR3 reads CASSASDRGRTGELFF. DNA of the CDR3: TGTGCCAGCAGCGCGAGTGACAGGGGACGGACCGGGGAGCTGTTTTTT.

The chain links TRBV5-1 to TRBJ2-7; tentatively, D is TRBD2 (5 bases). The CDR3 has 14 amino acids. The V end was cut by 9 bases, the J end by 7 bases, with 23 bases between. The V gene's germline CDR1 is SGHRS and CDR2 YFSETQ. CDR3 protein: CATGLGLVSEEQYF. CDR3 DNA sequence: TGCGCCACCGGACTCGGGCTAGTTTCAGAAGAGCAGTACTTC.

This clone occurred once. V usage is TRBV6-5 and J usage is TRBJ2-3; no definite D call. Trimming took 5 bases from V and 4 from J, leaving 10 bases between them. The germline CDR1 and CDR2 sequences are MNHEY and SVGAGI. The CDR3 extends over 13 amino acids. CDR3 amino acids: CASSTSTADTQYF. The CDR3 bases are TGTGCCAGCAGTACCTCTACAGCAGATACGCAGTATTTT.